These 18 T cell receptor beta chains share one sample of origin, sequenced in a study of technical replicates of blood from several donors. Profiling relied on immunoSEQ multiplex PCR, and the TCRdb table lists in-frame clones only, not all of them. The table has around 69,000 clones, around 89% seen once. Material for sequencing was PBMCs. The source of these receptors is a human donor in good health. Some clones in this sample may be carry-over from other donors' samples.

The V call is TRBV6-6, the J call TRBJ2-1, with D uncertain. V was cut by 5 bases and J by 3 bases, with 8 bases left in between. Germline V gene data show CDR1 as MNHNY and CDR2 as SVGAGI (reference sequence). The CDR3 is made up of 13 amino acids. In DNA form, the CDR3 reads TGTGCCAGCAGTCGACTGGACTACAATGAGCAGTTCTTC. Encoded protein: CASSRLDYNEQFF.

This clone was observed a handful of times. The rearrangement uses TRBV4-2 and TRBJ2-5; 7 bases fit TRBD1. The CDR3 sequence is 15 residues long. Germline lookup yields CDR1 LGHNA and CDR2 YNFKEQ. Trimming cost V 1 base and J 2 bases; bases outside gene matches: 4. The CDR3 sequence is CASSQGRTGQETQYF. CDR3 nucleotide sequence: TGTGCCAGCAGCCAAGGGAGGACAGGACAAGAGACCCAGTACTTC.

The chain recombines TRBV7-2 with TRBJ2-3, with 9 bases matching TRBD1. The germline V gene encodes CDR1 SGHTA and CDR2 FQGNSA. V lost 5 bases, J lost 4 bases, and 4 bases stayed unmatched. The CDR3 consists of 14 residues. In DNA form, the CDR3 reads TGTGCCAGCAGCAGGGACAGGGCCCCAGATACGCAGTATTTT. This translates into CASSRDRAPDTQYF.

The V gene is TRBV5-4, the J gene TRBJ2-2; 8 positions match TRBD2. This CDR3 has 16 residues. Trimming took 0 bases from V and 2 from J; bases not matched to a gene: 3. Germline V gene data show CDR1 as SGHNT and CDR2 as YYREEE (reference sequence). DNA of the CDR3: TGTGCCAGCAGCTTGGAAGCGGGGGTTAACACCGGGGAGCTGTTTTTT. Translating gives CASSLEAGVNTGELFF. The variable domain in full, with the rest retrieved from reference TRBV5-4 and TRBJ2-2, is ETGVTQSPTHLIKTRGQQVTLRCSSQSGHNTVSWYQQALGQGPQFIFQYYREEENGRGNFPPRFSGLQFPNYSSELNVNALELDDSALYLCASSLEAGVNTGELFFGEGSRLTVL.

The chain combines TRBV7-3 with TRBJ2-7; tentative D call: TRBD2 (6 bases). CDR3 length equals 15 residues. V shed 0 bases and J shed 6 bases, with 15 bases lying between them. Looked up from germline, CDR1 is SGHTA and CDR2 is FQGTGA. This CDR3 reads CASSLTLAGSSEQYF. The CDR3 DNA reads as TGTGCCAGCAGCTTAACTCTTGCCGGGAGTTCCGAGCAGTACTTC. Supplemented by reference TRBV7-3 and TRBJ2-7, the full variable domain reads GAGVSQTPSNKVTEKGKYVELRCDPISGHTALYWYRQSLGQGPEFLIYFQGTGAADDSGLPNDRFFAVRPEGSVSTLKIQRTERGDSAVYLCASSLTLAGSSEQYFGPGTRLTVT.

The chain uses TRBV21-1 and TRBJ2-7; the table's D call, TRBD2, was not checked against the DNA. TRBV21-1 is labeled a pseudogene. The CDR3 runs to 15 residues. DNA for the CDR3: TGTGCCAGCTGCATGGGGACGGCGGGAGCCCCGGCGCAGTACTTC. Its translation is CASCMGTAGAPAQYF.

V is TRBV2 and J is TRBJ1-1; 10 nucleotides match TRBD1. Germline values: CDR1 SNHLY, CDR2 FYNNEI. The CDR3 spans 19 residues. V was clipped by 6 bases and J by 2 bases; unmatched bases: 18. CDR3 sequence (DNA): TGTGCCAGCAGACCCGGGACAGGGGCTGGGGTTGGGTACAACACTGAAGCTTTCTTT. Amino acids: CASRPGTGAGVGYNTEAFF.

This chain links TRBV9 with TRBJ1-4; D unresolved. This CDR3 is 9 amino acids long. V gave up 4 bases and J gave up 13 bases, with 5 bases separating them. Germline values: CDR1 SGDLS, CDR2 YYNGEE. CDR3 residues: CASSRRLFF. The CDR3 DNA reads as TGTGCCAGCAGCCGCAGACTGTTTTTT.

V and J are TRBV19 and TRBJ1-4; tentative D call: TRBD1 (5 bases). CDR1 is LNHDA, CDR2 SQIVND, per germline (reference sequence). Trimming cost V 1 base and J 8 bases, with 14 bases left between them. The CDR3 contains 15 residues. The DNA of the CDR3 is TGTGCCAGTAGTATAGGATACAGGTCTGGAGAAAAACTGTTTTTT. The encoded protein is CASSIGYRSGEKLFF.

The chain employs TRBV7-6 and TRBJ1-3; D unclear. The V and J ends lost 1 base and 4 bases respectively, with 14 bases between them. This CDR3 has 16 amino acids. CDR1 and CDR2 from the germline V gene are SGHVS and FNYEAQ. This CDR3 is CASSLGSGSSGNTIYF. The CDR3 bases are TGTGCCAGCAGCTTAGGTTCCGGGAGTTCGGGAAACACCATATATTTT.

This clone has just one count. This chain connects TRBV5-1 to TRBJ2-2; 9 bases line up with TRBD2. V was pared by 4 bases and J by 5 bases, with 9 bases of the junction left unmatched. The CDR3 is 16 residues long. Per germline, CDR1 SGHRS and CDR2 YFSETQ. CDR3 coding DNA: TGCGCCAGCAGCCCACACCCGGGACTAGCTACCGGGGAGCTGTTTTTT. Protein product: CASSPHPGLATGELFF. Full variable domain (missing parts from reference TRBV5-1 and TRBJ2-2): KAGVTQTPRYLIKTRGQQVTLSCSPISGHRSVSWYQQTPGQGLQFLFEYFSETQRNKGNFPGRFSGRQFSNSRSEMNVSTLELGDSALYLCASSPHPGLATGELFFGEGSRLTVL.

This clone was observed a handful of times. The V and J genes are TRBV19 and TRBJ2-7, with no clear D. Germline CDR1 reads LNHDA; CDR2 reads SQIVND (reference sequence). Trimming cost V 3 bases and J 6 bases, with 18 bases left between them. The CDR3 is made up of 15 amino acids. The CDR3 coding sequence is TGTGCCAGTAGTATCAAATTATCGCTAGTGAGCGAGCAGTACTTC. Translated: CASSIKLSLVSEQYF.

The count of this clone is one. The rearrangement uses TRBV7-8 and TRBJ2-7; 11 bases line up with TRBD2. Germline V gene sequence: CDR1 SGHVS, CDR2 FQNEAQ. The CDR3 consists of 17 residues. V shed 1 base and J 4 bases; nucleotides not matched to a gene: 9. This chain's CDR3 is CASSLEAAASGRYEQYF. The CDR3 DNA reads TGTGCCAGCAGCTTAGAAGCGGCGGCTAGCGGGAGGTACGAGCAGTACTTC.

The gene calls are TRBV19 and TRBJ1-2; D might be TRBD1 (5 bases). V was clipped by 1 base and J by 3 bases, with 9 bases between them. CDR1 and CDR2 from the germline V gene are LNHDA and SQIVND (reference sequence). This CDR3 contains 14 residues. CDR3 in DNA: TGTGCCAGTAGTATAGCCCCAGGGTACTATGGCTACACCTTC. Its translation is CASSIAPGYYGYTF.

The count of this clone is one. The chain is built from TRBV19 and TRBJ2-1; D is perhaps TRBD2 (5 bases). V lost 6 bases, J lost 2 bases, and 11 bases lay in between. CDR3 length: 14 residues. Germline values: CDR1 LNHDA, CDR2 SQIVND (reference sequence). The CDR3 DNA sequence: TGTGCCAGTAGCGCCGGGGAAGCCTACAATGAGCAGTTCTTC. This translates into CASSAGEAYNEQFF.

This sequence joins TRBV5-1 and TRBJ2-5; 11 nucleotides agree with TRBD2. The CDR3 spans 14 residues. Per the germline V gene, CDR1 is SGHRS and CDR2 is YFSETQ. J was trimmed by 4 bases and V by 5 bases; bases with no gene match: 4. CDR3 protein: CASRTTSGGETQYF. Written as DNA, the CDR3 is TGCGCCAGCAGGACCACTAGCGGGGGAGAGACCCAGTACTTC. Filled out from reference TRBV5-1 and TRBJ2-5, the complete variable domain reads KAGVTQTPRYLIKTRGQQVTLSCSPISGHRSVSWYQQTPGQGLQFLFEYFSETQRNKGNFPGRFSGRQFSNSRSEMNVSTLELGDSALYLCASRTTSGGETQYFGPGTRLLVL.

The J gene is TRBJ2-1, the V gene TRBV7-2; D gene uncertain. Trimming took off 5 bases at V and 10 bases at J, with 12 bases between the two ends. The CDR3 is 12 residues long. Germline CDR1 SGHTA, CDR2 FQGNSA. The CDR3 region is CASSPYAAEQFF. The CDR3 DNA reads as TGTGCCAGCAGCCCCTACGCAGCGGAGCAGTTCTTC. The whole variable domain, filled in from reference TRBV7-2 and TRBJ2-1, reads GAGVSQSPSNKVTEKGKDVELRCDPISGHTALYWYRQSLGQGLEFLIYFQGNSAPDKSGLPSDRFSAERTGGSVSTLTIQRTQQEDSAVYLCASSPYAAEQFFGPGTRLTVL.

V is TRBV5-1 and J is TRBJ1-1; D is unresolved. Germline CDR1 and CDR2: SGHRS and YFSETQ. V was trimmed by 1 base and J by 1 base, leaving 8 bases between them. The CDR3 covers 14 residues. CDR3 region: CASSLSVTNTEAFF. For the CDR3, the DNA is TGCGCCAGCAGCTTGAGCGTCACGAACACTGAAGCTTTCTTT.